Each of the 19 T cell receptor beta chains below was sequenced from the same sample in a study of T-cell memory formation after mild COVID-19 (dated by TCRdb to the early 2020s). Library generation was performed with 5' RACE. Instrument used: Illumina NovaSeq 6000. Clones were called with MiXCR by TCRdb after fastp trimmed the public reads at Q25, and only in-frame beta chains were retained. A single entry per CDR3 protein holds the most common genes and DNA from its merged rows. The sample table holds 250,000 to 350,000 distinct CDR3 sequences, of which less than 20% were seen once. The ten largest make up roughly 21% of the sample. Input material: PBMCs or a T cell subset sorted from them (not recorded which). The receptors derive from a man aged 18 to 29 who had mild COVID-19 (a few samples of this study predate the infection). The sample titles of this study are shuffled in the database, so cell type and time point are left out; the donor was told from shared clones.

The chain has TRBV7-9 and TRBJ2-3; D remains ambiguous. The CDR3 has 12 amino acids. Germline V lookup: CDR1 SEHNR, CDR2 FQNEAQ (reference sequence). V gave up 5 bases and J gave up 3 bases, with 6 bases separating them. The CDR3 loop is CASSIETDTQYF. Written as DNA, the CDR3 is TGTGCCAGCAGCATCGAAACAGATACGCAGTATTTT.

The rearrangement links TRBV27 to TRBJ1-2; D gene unclear. The CDR3 is made up of 17 amino acids. Germline loops: CDR1 MNHEY, CDR2 SMNVEV (reference sequence). The V gene lost 3 bases and the J gene lost 0 bases, with 17 bases spanning the gap. The CDR3 reads CASSLGPLGRANYGYTF. The DNA for the CDR3 is TGTGCCAGCAGTTTGGGCCCTCTGGGCAGAGCTAACTATGGCTACACCTTC.

This clonotype was recorded only once. No conserved phenylalanine or tryptophan is present at the end of the CDR3, so a read error is the likely explanation. This chain joins TRBV11-2 and TRBJ2-5; D tentatively fits TRBD1 or TRBD2 (5 bases each). The CDR3 runs 12 residues. V dropped 8 bases and J dropped 4 bases, with 11 bases sitting between them. Germline lookup yields CDR1 SGHAT and CDR2 FQNNGV. The CDR3 DNA is TGTGCCAGCGGGGGTGAGGGAGAGACCCAGTACTCC. The encoded protein is CASGGEGETQYS.

This chain connects TRBV7-9 to TRBJ2-1; D possibly corresponds to TRBD1 (5 bases). V lost 0 bases and J 6 bases, leaving 12 bases between the germline ends. The CDR3 extends over 15 amino acids. Per the germline V gene, CDR1 is SEHNR and CDR2 is FQNEAQ (reference sequence). CDR3 amino acids: CASSLARQGFNEQFF. CDR3 in DNA: TGTGCCAGCAGCTTAGCGCGGCAGGGTTTCAATGAGCAGTTCTTC.

This clonotype occurred a few times. CDR3 in DNA: TGCGCCAGCAGCCGGGGGACAGCGACTGAAGCTTTCTTT. It codes for CASSRGTATEAFF. This chain connects TRBV5-1 to TRBJ1-1, with TRBD1 matching over 7 bases. The ends lost 4 bases at V and 5 bases at J; junction bases unmatched: 5. Germline values: CDR1 SGHRS, CDR2 YFSETQ. The length of the CDR3 is 13 residues.

This clonotype was observed a few times. The chain recombines TRBV9 with TRBJ2-6; a weak D match, TRBD1 (5 bases). V lost 4 bases and J 0 bases, leaving 14 bases between the germline ends. Germline V gene sequence: CDR1 SGDLS, CDR2 YYNGEE. The CDR3 extends over 17 amino acids. The CDR3 here is CASSLRQSSSGANVLTF. The CDR3 DNA reads TGTGCCAGCAGCCTCCGACAGTCTAGCTCTGGGGCCAACGTCCTGACTTTC.

The chain employs TRBV6-2 or TRBV6-3 and TRBJ2-7, with D uncertain. Germline lookup yields CDR1 MNHEY and CDR2 SVGEGT. The CDR3 length is 14 residues. Trimming removed 2 bases at V and 1 base at J, with 9 bases between. The CDR3 spells CASSYQDGSYEQYF. The CDR3 DNA reads TGTGCCAGCAGTTACCAGGACGGGTCCTACGAGCAGTACTTC.

This clonotype was picked up a small number of times. V is TRBV3-1 and J is TRBJ1-1; D gene unclear. V was pared by 8 bases and J by 1 base, with 2 bases between. This CDR3 is 10 amino acids long. Germline V gives CDR1 LGHDT, CDR2 YNNKEL (reference sequence). CDR3 region: CASGNTEAFF. CDR3 sequence (DNA): TGTGCCAGCGGGAACACTGAAGCTTTCTTT.

The rearrangement links TRBV5-1 to TRBJ2-3; D unresolved. Per germline, CDR1 SGHRS and CDR2 YFSETQ. Trimming stripped 2 bases from V and 3 bases from J, with 13 bases between. The CDR3 sequence is 15 residues long. CDR3 sequence: CASSFFYFGTDTQYF. CDR3 in DNA: TGCGCCAGCAGCTTTTTCTATTTTGGGACAGATACGCAGTATTTT.

Remarks on this clonotype: A junction boundary mismatches the germline segment, possibly from a read error. The V call is TRBV6-5, the J call TRBJ1-1; D is unclear. The germline CDR1 and CDR2 sequences are MNHEY and SVGAGI. The CDR3 is made up of 13 amino acids. In DNA, the CDR3 is TGTGCCAGCAGCATAAGGGAGCACACCGTATCGATCTTT. Its protein is CASSIREHTVSIF.

This clonotype turned up a few times. The rearrangement joins TRBV28 to TRBJ2-7; 7 nucleotides align to TRBD1. Trimming at V came to 5 bases and at J to 2 bases, leaving 9 bases not matched to a gene. The germline V gene has CDR1 MDHEN and CDR2 SYDVKM. The CDR3 has 15 residues. The CDR3 sequence: CASSPRTGPTYEQYF. The CDR3 bases are TGTGCCAGCAGTCCCAGGACAGGACCGACCTACGAGCAGTACTTC.

The chain combines TRBV5-4 with TRBJ1-1, with D unclear. CDR1 is SGHNT, CDR2 YYREEE, per germline (reference sequence). CDR3 size: 15 residues. Trimming stripped 3 bases from V and 4 bases from J, with 16 bases between. CDR3 sequence: CASSSWMGPSTEAFF. The CDR3 nucleotides read TGTGCCAGCAGCTCATGGATGGGTCCGAGCACTGAAGCTTTCTTT.

This clonotype was observed a few times. The chain employs TRBV6-5 and TRBJ2-2; 9 bases line up with TRBD2. The CDR3 sequence is 14 residues long. The V gene end was trimmed by 10 bases and the J gene end by 2 bases; junction bases not matched to a gene: 5. CDR1 MNHEY and CDR2 SVGAGI come from the germline V gene. The CDR3 DNA sequence: TGTGCCACAGCGACTAGCGGAAACACCGGGGAGCTGTTTTTT. Amino acids: CATATSGNTGELFF.

The V and J genes are TRBV5-6 and TRBJ2-1; D unresolved. Per germline, CDR1 SGHDT and CDR2 YYEEEE. Trimming removed 0 bases from V and 10 bases from J, with 14 bases in between. This CDR3 comprises 14 residues. The CDR3 DNA is TGTGCCAGCAGCTTGGGGCCTCCGGGTGGCGAGCAGTTCTTC. This gives the protein CASSLGPPGGEQFF.

The rearrangement links TRBV20-1 to TRBJ2-1, with TRBD2 as a possible D gene (7 bases). The germline V gene has CDR1 DFQATT and CDR2 SNEGSKA (reference sequence). The CDR3 loop spans 14 amino acids. Trimming cost V 3 bases and J 8 bases, with 17 bases left between them. The CDR3 DNA reads TGCAGTGCTAGTAGAGGGGGGGTCATAGATGAGCAGTTCTTC. Its protein is CSASRGGVIDEQFF.

Only a few counts were recorded for this clonotype. The gene calls are TRBV7-2 and TRBJ2-1, with D possibly TRBD2 on 6 matching bases. The V end lost 5 bases, the J end lost 4 bases, and 21 bases lay between the germline ends. The germline gives CDR1 SGHTA, CDR2 FQGNSA. The CDR3 runs 17 residues. Written as DNA, the CDR3 is TGTGCCAGCAGCGCCCAACTAGCCCCTCCGGGATACAATGAGCAGTTCTTC. Translating gives CASSAQLAPPGYNEQFF. The full variable domain, in which reference TRBV7-2 and TRBJ2-1 provide the parts outside the CDR3, is GAGVSQSPSNKVTEKGKDVELRCDPISGHTALYWYRQSLGQGLEFLIYFQGNSAPDKSGLPSDRFSAERTGGSVSTLTIQRTQQEDSAVYLCASSAQLAPPGYNEQFFGPGTRLTVL.

The chain carries TRBV7-3 and TRBJ2-1; TRBD2 matches 13 bases. J was trimmed by 7 bases and V by 5 bases; bases with no gene match: 2. The CDR3 consists of 14 residues. From germline, CDR1 is SGHTA and CDR2 FQGTGA. The CDR3 reads CASSTSGGENEQFF. CDR3 nucleotide sequence: TGTGCCAGCAGCACTAGCGGGGGGGAAAATGAGCAGTTCTTC.

The chain recombines TRBV29-1 with TRBJ1-1; unclear D gene. Germline CDR1 SQVTM, CDR2 ANQGSEA. The CDR3 is 13 amino acids. V dropped 7 bases and J dropped 1 base, with 13 bases sitting between them. The CDR3 loop is CSDLRRTNTEAFF. The CDR3 region has the DNA TGCAGCGATCTAAGGAGGACGAACACTGAAGCTTTCTTT. Based on the CDR3 plus reference TRBV29-1 and TRBJ1-1, the full variable domain is SAVISQKPSRDICQRGTSLTIQCQVDSQVTMMFWYRQQPGQSLTLIATANQGSEATYESGFVIDKFPISRPNLTFSTLTVSNMSPEDSSIYLCSDLRRTNTEAFFGQGTRLTVV.

The chain joins TRBV20-1 to TRBJ1-2; perhaps TRBD1 as D (6 bases). Trimming pared 8 bases from V and 4 bases from J, leaving 17 bases between. This CDR3 is 13 amino acids long. Germline V gene lookup returns CDR1 DFQATT and CDR2 SNEGSKA (reference sequence). The chain's CDR3 is CSTLRQAPYGYTF. The DNA of the CDR3 is TGCAGTACTTTACGACAGGCGCCCTATGGCTACACCTTC.